This is a list of T cell receptor beta chains from one sample in a study of blood T cell repertoires in COVID-19. Libraries were prepared by immunoSEQ multiplex PCR; TCRdb keeps only in-frame clonotypes and omits some of them. Here the sample spans approximately 150,000 clones, roughly 80% being singletons. The sample consisted of peripheral blood. These receptors were collected from a man aged 50 or older with acute or convalescent COVID-19. Both conserved end residues are part of each CDR3. The order of the fields is clone size, V gene, J gene, D gene, CDR3 DNA, CDR3 protein. D genes are given only for firm matches. Part of the rows lack a size; the others show once, few, many or a class for expanded clones.

abundance: .; v_gene: TRBV5-1; j_gene: TRBJ2-5; d_gene: TRBD1; CDR3nt: TGCGCCAGCAGCGGCGGGACAGGGGACCAAGAGACCCAGTACTTC; CDR3aa: CASSGGTGDQETQYF
abundance: once; v_gene: TRBV4-1; j_gene: TRBJ2-5; d_gene: TRBD2; CDR3nt: TGCGCCAGCAGCCCCCGACTAGCGGGGGTAGAGACCCAGTACTTC; CDR3aa: CASSPRLAGVETQYF
abundance: .; v_gene: TRBV10-1; j_gene: TRBJ2-1; d_gene: TRBD2; CDR3nt: TGCGCCAGCAGTGAGCTAGCGGGGACTAAGAATGAGCAGTTCTTC; CDR3aa: CASSELAGTKNEQFF
abundance: .; v_gene: TRBV5-1; j_gene: TRBJ1-5; d_gene: .; CDR3nt: TGCGCCAGCAGCCTCGGAGGGTCCACGAGCAATCAGCCCCAGCATTTT; CDR3aa: CASSLGGSTSNQPQHF
abundance: few; v_gene: TRBV11-2; j_gene: TRBJ1-2; d_gene: TRBD1; CDR3nt: TGTGCCAGCAGCTTGGAAACAGGGGGCTATGGCTACACCTTC; CDR3aa: CASSLETGGYGYTF
abundance: .; v_gene: TRBV12-3/TRBV12-4; j_gene: TRBJ1-4; d_gene: .; CDR3nt: TGTGCCAGCAGTTTCTCCACAGCCGAAAAACTGTTTTTT; CDR3aa: CASSFSTAEKLFF
abundance: few; v_gene: TRBV7-2; j_gene: TRBJ1-2; d_gene: .; CDR3nt: TGTGCCAGCAGCTTAGCGTATCGGGGGGATACTAACTATGGCTACACCTTC; CDR3aa: CASSLAYRGDTNYGYTF
abundance: .; v_gene: TRBV11-3; j_gene: TRBJ2-3; d_gene: .; CDR3nt: TGTGCCAGCAGCTTAGATACGGGGGACACAGATACGCAGTATTTT; CDR3aa: CASSLDTGDTDTQYF
abundance: .; v_gene: TRBV5-1; j_gene: TRBJ1-4; d_gene: .; CDR3nt: TGCGCCAGCAGCGCGACAGGTGAAAAACTGTTTTTT; CDR3aa: CASSATGEKLFF
abundance: .; v_gene: TRBV9; j_gene: TRBJ1-3; d_gene: TRBD1; CDR3nt: TGTGCCAGCAGCGTAGGACAGGGCTCCGGAAACACCATATATTTT; CDR3aa: CASSVGQGSGNTIYF
abundance: .; v_gene: TRBV10-2; j_gene: TRBJ2-7; d_gene: .; CDR3nt: TGCGCCAGCAACCAGGGCACCGAGCAGTACTTC; CDR3aa: CASNQGTEQYF
abundance: .; v_gene: TRBV10-3; j_gene: TRBJ1-1; d_gene: TRBD1; CDR3nt: TGTGCCATCATGGCAGGGGGGGAAGCTTTCTTT; CDR3aa: CAIMAGGEAFF
abundance: .; v_gene: TRBV28; j_gene: TRBJ1-2; d_gene: .; CDR3nt: TGTGCCAGCAGCCCCCTGCTCTCCGGTCCGGATGGCTACACCTTC; CDR3aa: CASSPLLSGPDGYTF
abundance: .; v_gene: TRBV14; j_gene: TRBJ2-5; d_gene: .; CDR3nt: TGTGCCAGCAGCCAAGATTGGCAGGACCAAGAGACCCAGTACTTC; CDR3aa: CASSQDWQDQETQYF
abundance: once; v_gene: TRBV2; j_gene: TRBJ1-6; d_gene: .; CDR3nt: TGTGCCAGCAGTGAATACGGACAGTCAAATTCACCCCTCCACTTT; CDR3aa: CASSEYGQSNSPLHF
abundance: few; v_gene: TRBV6-5; j_gene: TRBJ1-2; d_gene: TRBD1; CDR3nt: TGTGCCAGCAGTACCTCCAGGGGGTACGGCTATGGCTACACCTTC; CDR3aa: CASSTSRGYGYGYTF
abundance: .; v_gene: TRBV30; j_gene: TRBJ1-6; d_gene: .; CDR3nt: TGTGCCTGGAGTCCCTCAGGGGTTAGCTCCTATAATTCACCCCTCCACTTT; CDR3aa: CAWSPSGVSSYNSPLHF
abundance: few; v_gene: TRBV18; j_gene: TRBJ2-2; d_gene: .; CDR3nt: TGTGCCAGCTCACCACCGGCACGAACCGGGGAGCTGTTTTTT; CDR3aa: CASSPPARTGELFF
abundance: .; v_gene: TRBV11-2; j_gene: TRBJ1-6; d_gene: .; CDR3nt: TGTGCCAGCAGCTTAGTACAGAAAAATTCACCCCTCCACTTT; CDR3aa: CASSLVQKNSPLHF
abundance: .; v_gene: TRBV15; j_gene: TRBJ2-3; d_gene: .; CDR3nt: TGTGCCACCAGCAGAGTAGCGGGTCAGGGGCATTTT; CDR3aa: CATSRVAGQGHF
abundance: .; v_gene: TRBV5-4; j_gene: TRBJ1-1; d_gene: TRBD1; CDR3nt: TGTGCCAGCAGCTTGGGAGGGGGCACGGGCACTGAAGCTTTCTTT; CDR3aa: CASSLGGGTGTEAFF
abundance: .; v_gene: TRBV30; j_gene: TRBJ1-3; d_gene: .; CDR3nt: TGTGCCTGGAGTAACGGACAGAGCTCTGGAAACACCATATATTTT; CDR3aa: CAWSNGQSSGNTIYF
abundance: .; v_gene: TRBV11-2; j_gene: TRBJ2-1; d_gene: .; CDR3nt: TGTGCCAGCAGCTTAGGCCGCGGTGGCAGCAGCTCCTACAATGAGCAGTTCTTC; CDR3aa: CASSLGRGGSSSYNEQFF
abundance: once; v_gene: TRBV2; j_gene: TRBJ2-2; d_gene: TRBD2; CDR3nt: TGTGCCAGCAGTCCCGTGACTAGCAGCACCGGGGAGCTGTTTTTT; CDR3aa: CASSPVTSSTGELFF
abundance: .; v_gene: TRBV10-1; j_gene: TRBJ1-1; d_gene: TRBD1; CDR3nt: TGCGCCAGCAGCCACGGGACAGGCGATGAAGCTTTCTTT; CDR3aa: CASSHGTGDEAFF
abundance: .; v_gene: TRBV5-1; j_gene: TRBJ2-1; d_gene: TRBD2; CDR3nt: TGCGCCAGCTCCCCTGACGTAGCGGGGGCCCTCTCCTACAATGAGCAGTTCTTC; CDR3aa: CASSPDVAGALSYNEQFF
abundance: .; v_gene: TRBV6-1; j_gene: TRBJ1-5; d_gene: .; CDR3nt: TGTGCCAGCAGTGCTAAGCCGGGACAAAAAAATCAGCCCCAGCATTTT; CDR3aa: CASSAKPGQKNQPQHF
abundance: few; v_gene: TRBV27; j_gene: TRBJ1-4; d_gene: TRBD1; CDR3nt: TGTGCCAGCAGTTTAGCAATGACAGGGGGCCGAAATGAAAAACTGTTTTTT; CDR3aa: CASSLAMTGGRNEKLFF
abundance: .; v_gene: TRBV4-1; j_gene: TRBJ2-2; d_gene: .; CDR3nt: TGCGCCAGCAGCCAAGTCGGGTCGGACGGGGAGCTGTTTTTT; CDR3aa: CASSQVGSDGELFF
abundance: .; v_gene: TRBV18; j_gene: TRBJ2-2; d_gene: .; CDR3nt: TGTGCCAGCTCACCCAGTTACACCGGGGAGCTGTTTTTT; CDR3aa: CASSPSYTGELFF
abundance: .; v_gene: TRBV7-2; j_gene: TRBJ2-1; d_gene: TRBD2; CDR3nt: TGTGCCAGCAGCCCGAAATCACTAGCGGGGGGGAATGTAGGTGAGCAGTTCTTC; CDR3aa: CASSPKSLAGGNVGEQFF
abundance: .; v_gene: TRBV2; j_gene: TRBJ2-1; d_gene: TRBD1; CDR3nt: TGTGCCAGCGGACAGGGGGCGGTCAATGAGCAGTTCTTC; CDR3aa: CASGQGAVNEQFF
abundance: .; v_gene: TRBV6-1; j_gene: TRBJ2-3; d_gene: TRBD2; CDR3nt: TGTGCCAGCAGTGGCGCTAGCGGGGGGACCACAGATACGCAGTATTTT; CDR3aa: CASSGASGGTTDTQYF
abundance: few; v_gene: TRBV30; j_gene: TRBJ2-1; d_gene: .; CDR3nt: TGTGCCTGCCTCGTCGTAGAGCATGAGCAGTTCTTC; CDR3aa: CACLVVEHEQFF
abundance: .; v_gene: TRBV28; j_gene: TRBJ1-5; d_gene: TRBD1; CDR3nt: TGTGCCAGCAGTCTCTTCAGGGGGCGCAACCAGCCCCAGCATTTT; CDR3aa: CASSLFRGRNQPQHF
abundance: once; v_gene: TRBV4-1; j_gene: TRBJ2-5; d_gene: TRBD2; CDR3nt: TGCGCCAGCAGCCAATACCTAGCGGTCGGGGAGACCCAGTACTTC; CDR3aa: CASSQYLAVGETQYF
abundance: .; v_gene: TRBV2; j_gene: TRBJ2-1; d_gene: TRBD2; CDR3nt: TGTGCCAGCAGTTCCGGGACTAGCGGGTACAATGAGCAGTTCTTC; CDR3aa: CASSSGTSGYNEQFF
abundance: .; v_gene: TRBV2; j_gene: TRBJ2-3; d_gene: TRBD2; CDR3nt: TGTGCCAGCAAAGGACTAGTGGGGAGCACAGATACGCAGTATTTT; CDR3aa: CASKGLVGSTDTQYF